This is a list of T cell receptor beta chains from one sample in a study of Ad26.COV2.S vaccination and SARS-CoV-2 variants. Some clones are missing from TCRdb's copy, which holds only in-frame ones; the method was immunoSEQ multiplex PCR. This sample has about 380,000 clones, with about 80% found just once. Sequenced here: peripheral blood, sampled in a trial of Ad26.COV2.S vaccine versus placebo. The receptors here all came from a person between 18 and 65 years old who received the Ad26.COV2.S COVID-19 vaccine or a placebo. CDR3s include the opening cysteine and the closing phenylalanine or tryptophan. A D gene is named only where the DNA matches it firmly. Part of the rows lack a size; the others show once, few, many or a class for expanded clones.

j_gene: TRBJ1-4; abundance: NA; v_gene: TRBV15; d_gene: NA; CDR3nt: TGTGCCACCAGCGCCGGACCGAATGAAAAACTGTTTTTT; CDR3aa: CATSAGPNEKLFF
j_gene: TRBJ1-1; abundance: NA; v_gene: TRBV10-3; d_gene: NA; CDR3nt: TGTGCCACCGCCCCTCTGGACAGACTGAACACTGAAGCTTTCTTT; CDR3aa: CATAPLDRLNTEAFF
j_gene: TRBJ1-2; abundance: NA; v_gene: TRBV6-5; d_gene: NA; CDR3nt: TGTGCCAGCAGTTTGGACAGTTTTTTCTCCTATGGCTACACCTTC; CDR3aa: CASSLDSFFSYGYTF
j_gene: TRBJ2-1; abundance: NA; v_gene: TRBV5-1; d_gene: NA; CDR3nt: TGCGCCAGCAGCTTAACTACGTCCAATGAGCAGTTCTTC; CDR3aa: CASSLTTSNEQFF
j_gene: TRBJ1-6; abundance: NA; v_gene: TRBV5-4; d_gene: TRBD1; CDR3nt: TGTGCCAGCAGCCCCACAGGGGTCCCAAATTCACCCCTCCACTTT; CDR3aa: CASSPTGVPNSPLHF
j_gene: TRBJ2-2; abundance: NA; v_gene: TRBV11-2; d_gene: NA; CDR3nt: TGTGCCAGCAGCGAGACACCTCCGAACACCGGGGAGCTGTTTTTT; CDR3aa: CASSETPPNTGELFF
j_gene: TRBJ1-1; abundance: few; v_gene: TRBV4-2; d_gene: NA; CDR3nt: TGTGCCAGCAGCCAAGATCACCCAGATAACACTGAAGCTTTCTTT; CDR3aa: CASSQDHPDNTEAFF
j_gene: TRBJ1-1; abundance: NA; v_gene: TRBV29-1; d_gene: NA; CDR3nt: TGCAGCCTTACAAGGAACACTGAAGCTTTCTTT; CDR3aa: CSLTRNTEAFF
j_gene: TRBJ1-5; abundance: few; v_gene: TRBV6-6; d_gene: NA; CDR3nt: TGTGCCAGCAGTTACGACAGAAATAGCAATCAGCCCCAGCATTTT; CDR3aa: CASSYDRNSNQPQHF
j_gene: TRBJ2-1; abundance: NA; v_gene: TRBV19; d_gene: NA; CDR3nt: TGTGCCAGTAGCTTACAGGTGAGCTCCTACAATGAGCAGTTCTTC; CDR3aa: CASSLQVSSYNEQFF
j_gene: TRBJ1-2; abundance: NA; v_gene: TRBV5-1; d_gene: TRBD1; CDR3nt: TGCGCCAGCAGCTTGGTCACAGGGGTTAGTACGGTTGGCTACACCTTC; CDR3aa: CASSLVTGVSTVGYTF
j_gene: TRBJ1-5; abundance: NA; v_gene: TRBV4-1; d_gene: NA; CDR3nt: TGCGCCAGCAGCCACCGAACCGGGGCCACATCGGGTCAGCCCCAGCATTTT; CDR3aa: CASSHRTGATSGQPQHF
j_gene: TRBJ2-7; abundance: NA; v_gene: TRBV3-1/TRBV3-2; d_gene: NA; CDR3nt: TGTGCCAGCAGGGGGAACCTGGCAGGGGCCTACGAGCAGTACTTC; CDR3aa: CASRGNLAGAYEQYF
j_gene: TRBJ2-3; abundance: NA; v_gene: TRBV10-3; d_gene: NA; CDR3nt: TGTGCCATCAGTGATTTGGCGTTAGGTGCAGATACGCAGTATTTT; CDR3aa: CAISDLALGADTQYF
j_gene: TRBJ1-4; abundance: NA; v_gene: TRBV5-6; d_gene: NA; CDR3nt: TGTGCCAGCAGCTTGGTACTGGAGGGAGAAAAACTGTTTTTT; CDR3aa: CASSLVLEGEKLFF
j_gene: TRBJ2-7; abundance: NA; v_gene: TRBV27; d_gene: NA; CDR3nt: TGTGCCAGCAGTTTGGTCGAGGGAGGCTACGAGCAGTACTTC; CDR3aa: CASSLVEGGYEQYF
j_gene: TRBJ2-5; abundance: NA; v_gene: TRBV7-9; d_gene: NA; CDR3nt: TGTGCCAGCAGCTTAGCATCCCTGAACCAAGAGACCCAGTACTTC; CDR3aa: CASSLASLNQETQYF
j_gene: TRBJ1-2; abundance: NA; v_gene: TRBV7-9; d_gene: NA; CDR3nt: TGTGCCAGCAGCCCTCCGGGACCCCAGATTAGTGGCTACACCTTC; CDR3aa: CASSPPGPQISGYTF
j_gene: TRBJ2-5; abundance: NA; v_gene: TRBV5-4; d_gene: TRBD2; CDR3nt: TGTGCCAGCAGCCCGGCTAGCGGGGGGGTGGAGACCCAGTACTTC; CDR3aa: CASSPASGGVETQYF
j_gene: TRBJ1-4; abundance: once; v_gene: TRBV12-3/TRBV12-4; d_gene: NA; CDR3nt: TGTGCCAGCAGTTTGGGCGGAAAACTGTTTTTT; CDR3aa: CASSLGGKLFF
j_gene: TRBJ2-7; abundance: NA; v_gene: TRBV4-1; d_gene: NA; CDR3nt: TGCGCCAGCAGCCAAGCGTCTGACGAGCAGTACTTC; CDR3aa: CASSQASDEQYF
j_gene: TRBJ1-2; abundance: many; v_gene: TRBV14; d_gene: NA; CDR3nt: TGTGCCAGCAGCCAAGTTGCAACTGGCTACACCTTC; CDR3aa: CASSQVATGYTF
j_gene: TRBJ2-7; abundance: NA; v_gene: TRBV2; d_gene: TRBD2; CDR3nt: TGTGCCAGCAGGGAGCGGGGGAGCTCCTACGAGCAGTACTTC; CDR3aa: CASRERGSSYEQYF
j_gene: TRBJ2-3; abundance: NA; v_gene: TRBV24-1; d_gene: TRBD2; CDR3nt: TGTGCCACCAGTGATTTGGGTGGAGGTAGCGGGGCGTATTATTTT; CDR3aa: CATSDLGGGSGAYYF
j_gene: TRBJ2-5; abundance: NA; v_gene: TRBV18; d_gene: NA; CDR3nt: TGTGCCAGCTCAAAAACCCGAGGGGAGACCCAGTACTTC; CDR3aa: CASSKTRGETQYF
j_gene: TRBJ2-7; abundance: few; v_gene: TRBV6-2/TRBV6-3; d_gene: NA; CDR3nt: TGTGCCAGCAGTTACACGGACACCAACCCTTACTACGAGCAGTACTTC; CDR3aa: CASSYTDTNPYYEQYF